Listed below are T cell receptor beta chains from one sample, sequenced in a study of blood T cell repertoires in COVID-19. TCRdb keeps only in-frame clones here, not all; method: immunoSEQ multiplex PCR. The table records over 250,000 clones, roughly nine tenths of them present only once. The sequenced sample was PBMCs or T cells enriched from blood (not recorded which). All receptors derive from a woman aged 60-75 years who had recovered from COVID-19. CDR3s include the opening cysteine and the closing phenylalanine or tryptophan. Fields, in order: clone size, CDR3 length, D gene, J gene, V gene, CDR3 protein, CDR3 DNA. D genes are given only for firm matches. A row's size may be missing; if present it is once, few, many or a size class.

clone_size: once
cdr3_length: 13
d_call: NA
j_call: TRBJ1-1
v_call: TRBV2
cdr3_aa: CASSALPEAEAFF
cdr3_nt: TGTGCCAGCAGCGCACTACCGGAGGCTGAAGCTTTCTTT

clone_size: NA
cdr3_length: 14
d_call: TRBD1
j_call: TRBJ1-6
v_call: TRBV7-9
cdr3_aa: CATPGQGNNSPLHF
cdr3_nt: TGTGCCACCCCGGGACAGGGTAACAATTCACCCCTCCACTTT

clone_size: once
cdr3_length: 12
d_call: TRBD1
j_call: TRBJ1-2
v_call: TRBV6-5
cdr3_aa: CASSSGGYGYTF
cdr3_nt: TGTGCCAGCAGTTCAGGGGGCTATGGCTACACCTTC

clone_size: NA
cdr3_length: 14
d_call: NA
j_call: TRBJ1-4
v_call: TRBV7-8
cdr3_aa: CASSTTGPNEKLFF
cdr3_nt: TGTGCCAGCAGCACAACAGGGCCTAATGAAAAACTGTTTTTT

clone_size: NA
cdr3_length: 14
d_call: NA
j_call: TRBJ1-4
v_call: TRBV19
cdr3_aa: CASSRGRVGEKLFF
cdr3_nt: TGTGCCAGTAGCAGAGGCAGGGTTGGAGAAAAACTGTTTTTT

clone_size: NA
cdr3_length: 10
d_call: NA
j_call: TRBJ2-5
v_call: TRBV30
cdr3_aa: CALSKETQYF
cdr3_nt: TGTGCCCTGAGCAAAGAGACCCAGTACTTC

clone_size: NA
cdr3_length: 13
d_call: TRBD1
j_call: TRBJ1-5
v_call: TRBV30
cdr3_aa: CAWQGTGGQPQHF
cdr3_nt: TGTGCCTGGCAAGGGACAGGGGGTCAGCCCCAGCATTTT

clone_size: NA
cdr3_length: 15
d_call: TRBD2
j_call: TRBJ2-1
v_call: TRBV4-1
cdr3_aa: CASSPPSGGYNEQFF
cdr3_nt: TGCGCCAGCAGCCCACCTAGCGGGGGTTACAATGAGCAGTTCTTC

clone_size: NA
cdr3_length: 13
d_call: TRBD2
j_call: TRBJ2-2
v_call: TRBV2
cdr3_aa: CASRTSVTGELFF
cdr3_nt: TGTGCCAGCAGGACTAGCGTGACCGGGGAGCTGTTTTTT

clone_size: NA
cdr3_length: 18
d_call: TRBD1
j_call: TRBJ2-6
v_call: TRBV4-2
cdr3_aa: CASSQDGTGGHGANVLTF
cdr3_nt: TGTGCCAGCAGCCAAGATGGGACAGGGGGGCATGGGGCCAACGTCCTGACTTTC

clone_size: NA
cdr3_length: 14
d_call: TRBD1
j_call: TRBJ1-4
v_call: TRBV2
cdr3_aa: CASSGDRGYEKLFF
cdr3_nt: TGTGCCAGCAGTGGGGACAGGGGGTACGAAAAACTGTTTTTT

clone_size: few
cdr3_length: 16
d_call: TRBD2
j_call: TRBJ2-1
v_call: TRBV19
cdr3_aa: CASSTETSGRINEQFF
cdr3_nt: TGTGCCAGTAGTACCGAGACTAGCGGGAGGATCAATGAGCAGTTCTTC

clone_size: NA
cdr3_length: 15
d_call: NA
j_call: TRBJ1-1
v_call: TRBV7-8
cdr3_aa: CASSQRWAGNTEAFF
cdr3_nt: TGTGCCAGCAGCCAACGTTGGGCGGGGAACACTGAAGCTTTCTTT

clone_size: NA
cdr3_length: 12
d_call: NA
j_call: TRBJ2-7
v_call: TRBV5-5
cdr3_aa: CASRLDSSEQYF
cdr3_nt: TGTGCCAGCAGGTTGGACAGCTCCGAGCAGTACTTC

clone_size: few
cdr3_length: 17
d_call: NA
j_call: TRBJ2-5
v_call: TRBV9
cdr3_aa: CASSASRWEDGGETQYF
cdr3_nt: TGTGCCAGCAGCGCTAGTAGGTGGGAGGATGGCGGCGAGACCCAGTACTTC

clone_size: NA
cdr3_length: 14
d_call: NA
j_call: TRBJ2-2
v_call: TRBV18
cdr3_aa: CASSETGGAGELFF
cdr3_nt: TGTGCCAGCTCCGAGACCGGAGGGGCCGGGGAGCTGTTTTTT

clone_size: NA
cdr3_length: 12
d_call: NA
j_call: TRBJ1-1
v_call: TRBV5-5
cdr3_aa: CASSFQGIEAFF
cdr3_nt: TGTGCCAGCAGCTTCCAGGGTATAGAGGCTTTCTTT

clone_size: NA
cdr3_length: 16
d_call: TRBD1
j_call: TRBJ1-4
v_call: TRBV29-1
cdr3_aa: CSGRTGTGAANEKLFF
cdr3_nt: TGCAGCGGACGTACCGGGACAGGGGCTGCTAATGAAAAACTGTTTTTT

clone_size: once
cdr3_length: 18
d_call: NA
j_call: TRBJ1-4
v_call: TRBV11-3
cdr3_aa: CASSLSTWEHGANEKLFF
cdr3_nt: TGTGCCAGCAGCTTATCCACATGGGAGCACGGGGCTAATGAAAAACTGTTTTTT

clone_size: NA
cdr3_length: 17
d_call: TRBD1
j_call: TRBJ1-6
v_call: TRBV5-5
cdr3_aa: CASSSTGASSYNSPLHF
cdr3_nt: TGTGCCAGCAGCTCGACAGGGGCCAGCTCCTATAATTCACCCCTCCACTTT

clone_size: NA
cdr3_length: 15
d_call: NA
j_call: TRBJ1-3
v_call: TRBV28
cdr3_aa: CASRPGQLTGNTIYF
cdr3_nt: TGTGCCAGCAGACCGGGACAACTGACTGGAAACACCATATATTTT

clone_size: NA
cdr3_length: 13
d_call: NA
j_call: TRBJ1-1
v_call: TRBV7-8
cdr3_aa: CASSLQGNTEAFF
cdr3_nt: TGTGCCAGCAGTTTACAGGGCAACACTGAAGCTTTCTTT

clone_size: NA
cdr3_length: 15
d_call: TRBD1
j_call: TRBJ1-4
v_call: TRBV28
cdr3_aa: CAAPPRGRDNEKLFF
cdr3_nt: TGTGCCGCACCTCCCAGGGGGCGGGATAATGAAAAACTGTTTTTT

clone_size: NA
cdr3_length: 15
d_call: NA
j_call: TRBJ2-3
v_call: TRBV7-2
cdr3_aa: CASSLSPGFTDTQYF
cdr3_nt: TGTGCCAGCAGCTTATCTCCGGGGTTCACAGATACGCAGTATTTT

clone_size: NA
cdr3_length: 13
d_call: NA
j_call: TRBJ2-1
v_call: TRBV10-3
cdr3_aa: CAISGVAGNEQFF
cdr3_nt: TGTGCCATCAGTGGGGTGGCCGGGAATGAGCAGTTCTTC

clone_size: NA
cdr3_length: 10
d_call: NA
j_call: TRBJ1-2
v_call: TRBV20-1
cdr3_aa: CSGANYGYTF
cdr3_nt: TGCAGCGGAGCTAACTATGGCTACACCTTC

clone_size: NA
cdr3_length: 16
d_call: TRBD1
j_call: TRBJ1-2
v_call: TRBV15
cdr3_aa: CATSRRQGADDYGYTF
cdr3_nt: TGTGCCACCAGCAGAAGACAGGGGGCCGATGACTATGGCTACACCTTC

clone_size: NA
cdr3_length: 12
d_call: NA
j_call: TRBJ1-4
v_call: TRBV2
cdr3_aa: CASIQGAEKLFF
cdr3_nt: TGTGCCAGCATACAGGGTGCTGAAAAACTGTTTTTT

clone_size: NA
cdr3_length: 14
d_call: TRBD1
j_call: TRBJ1-1
v_call: TRBV5-1
cdr3_aa: CASSLQGGNTEAFF
cdr3_nt: TGCGCCAGCAGCCTACAGGGGGGCAACACTGAAGCTTTCTTT

clone_size: NA
cdr3_length: 15
d_call: TRBD1
j_call: TRBJ1-3
v_call: TRBV2
cdr3_aa: CASSPTGGTGNTIYF
cdr3_nt: TGTGCCAGCAGTCCGACAGGGGGAACTGGAAACACCATATATTTT

clone_size: NA
cdr3_length: 11
d_call: NA
j_call: TRBJ2-7
v_call: TRBV6-2/TRBV6-3
cdr3_aa: CASSYGGAQYF
cdr3_nt: TGTGCCAGCAGTTACGGGGGGGCGCAGTACTTC

clone_size: NA
cdr3_length: 16
d_call: TRBD1
j_call: TRBJ1-1
v_call: TRBV7-9
cdr3_aa: CASSLAGTGRVAEAFF
cdr3_nt: TGTGCCAGCAGCTTAGCCGGGACAGGGCGCGTAGCTGAAGCTTTCTTT

clone_size: NA
cdr3_length: 12
d_call: NA
j_call: TRBJ1-2
v_call: TRBV6-6
cdr3_aa: CASSYQEYGYTF
cdr3_nt: TGTGCCAGCAGTTATCAAGAGTATGGCTACACCTTC

clone_size: NA
cdr3_length: 13
d_call: NA
j_call: TRBJ1-5
v_call: TRBV19
cdr3_aa: CASSIGEEGPQHF
cdr3_nt: TGTGCCAGTAGTATAGGGGAAGAGGGGCCCCAGCATTTT

clone_size: NA
cdr3_length: 13
d_call: NA
j_call: TRBJ1-5
v_call: TRBV6-6
cdr3_aa: CASSPGENQPQHF
cdr3_nt: TGTGCCAGCAGCCCTGGGGAGAATCAGCCCCAGCATTTT

clone_size: NA
cdr3_length: 16
d_call: NA
j_call: TRBJ2-1
v_call: TRBV4-2
cdr3_aa: CASSLSGLFSYNEQFF
cdr3_nt: TGTGCCAGCAGCCTATCGGGACTGTTCTCCTACAATGAGCAGTTCTTC

clone_size: once
cdr3_length: 18
d_call: TRBD1
j_call: TRBJ1-2
v_call: TRBV5-1
cdr3_aa: CASSLGFRGQVRLYGYTF
cdr3_nt: TGCGCCAGCAGCTTGGGGTTTAGAGGACAGGTTCGCCTATATGGCTACACCTTC

clone_size: NA
cdr3_length: 11
d_call: NA
j_call: TRBJ2-1
v_call: TRBV5-4
cdr3_aa: CASRRGNEQFF
cdr3_nt: TGTGCCAGCAGACGGGGCAATGAGCAGTTCTTC

clone_size: NA
cdr3_length: 15
d_call: TRBD1
j_call: TRBJ2-1
v_call: TRBV11-3
cdr3_aa: CASSSGQGGYNEQFF
cdr3_nt: TGTGCCAGCAGCTCGGGACAGGGGGGGTACAATGAGCAGTTCTTC

clone_size: NA
cdr3_length: 14
d_call: NA
j_call: TRBJ2-2
v_call: TRBV5-1
cdr3_aa: CASSLDLNTGELFF
cdr3_nt: TGCGCCAGCAGCTTGGACTTAAACACCGGGGAGCTGTTTTTT

clone_size: NA
cdr3_length: 14
d_call: TRBD1
j_call: TRBJ2-7
v_call: TRBV27
cdr3_aa: CASSWTGGFYEQYF
cdr3_nt: TGTGCCAGCAGTTGGACAGGGGGCTTCTACGAGCAGTACTTC

clone_size: NA
cdr3_length: 14
d_call: TRBD1
j_call: TRBJ2-2
v_call: TRBV5-1
cdr3_aa: CASTGQGWSGELFF
cdr3_nt: TGCGCCAGCACCGGACAGGGTTGGTCCGGGGAGCTGTTTTTT

clone_size: NA
cdr3_length: 16
d_call: TRBD1
j_call: TRBJ2-2
v_call: TRBV2
cdr3_aa: CASREAGTGFSGELFF
cdr3_nt: TGTGCCAGCAGAGAAGCCGGGACAGGGTTCTCCGGGGAGCTGTTTTTT

clone_size: NA
cdr3_length: 14
d_call: NA
j_call: TRBJ1-1
v_call: TRBV29-1
cdr3_aa: CSVANRGLNTEAFF
cdr3_nt: TGCAGCGTCGCAAACCGCGGCCTAAACACTGAAGCTTTCTTT

clone_size: NA
cdr3_length: 14
d_call: NA
j_call: TRBJ1-4
v_call: TRBV11-1
cdr3_aa: CASSLSRSNEKLFF
cdr3_nt: TGTGCCAGCAGCTTAAGTCGGTCTAATGAAAAACTGTTTTTT

clone_size: NA
cdr3_length: 15
d_call: TRBD1
j_call: TRBJ1-1
v_call: TRBV27
cdr3_aa: CASKTGSSMNTEAFF
cdr3_nt: TGTGCCTCAAAGACAGGGAGTTCCATGAACACTGAAGCTTTCTTT

clone_size: NA
cdr3_length: 14
d_call: NA
j_call: TRBJ1-6
v_call: TRBV7-9
cdr3_aa: CASSDTGTNSPLHF
cdr3_nt: TGTGCCAGCAGCGATACAGGGACGAATTCACCCCTCCACTTT

clone_size: NA
cdr3_length: 11
d_call: TRBD2
j_call: TRBJ2-7
v_call: TRBV28
cdr3_aa: CAIREGYEQYF
cdr3_nt: TGTGCCATCCGGGAGGGCTACGAGCAGTACTTC

clone_size: NA
cdr3_length: 12
d_call: NA
j_call: TRBJ2-1
v_call: TRBV12-3/TRBV12-4
cdr3_aa: CASSFTLNEQFF
cdr3_nt: TGTGCCAGCAGTTTCACCCTAAATGAGCAGTTCTTC

clone_size: NA
cdr3_length: 16
d_call: TRBD2
j_call: TRBJ2-2
v_call: TRBV24-1
cdr3_aa: CATSVSGRPYAGELFF
cdr3_nt: TGTGCCACCAGTGTAAGCGGGAGGCCTTACGCCGGGGAGCTGTTTTTT

clone_size: NA
cdr3_length: 18
d_call: NA
j_call: TRBJ2-5
v_call: TRBV5-1
cdr3_aa: CASSLEGEGLRYQETQYF
cdr3_nt: TGCGCCAGCAGCTTGGAGGGAGAGGGACTGAGGTACCAAGAGACCCAGTACTTC

clone_size: NA
cdr3_length: 16
d_call: TRBD2
j_call: TRBJ2-5
v_call: TRBV9
cdr3_aa: CASSVGAGGRVETQYF
cdr3_nt: TGTGCCAGCAGCGTAGGAGCGGGGGGCCGTGTAGAGACCCAGTACTTC

clone_size: NA
cdr3_length: 14
d_call: NA
j_call: TRBJ1-6
v_call: TRBV7-2
cdr3_aa: CASTRQARDSPLHF
cdr3_nt: TGTGCCAGCACCAGACAGGCGAGGGATTCACCCCTCCACTTT